Shown below are 18 T cell receptor beta chains from a single sample sequenced in a study of blood T cell repertoires in COVID-19. Method: immunoSEQ multiplex PCR; TCRdb's copy keeps in-frame clones and lacks some. The sample holds 200,000 to 300,000 clones, roughly 86% seen once. What was sequenced was peripheral blood. The source of these receptors is a man aged 35-49 years who had recovered from COVID-19.

The chain links TRBV5-6 to TRBJ2-3; the match to TRBD2 covers 7 bases. Germline CDR1 is SGHDT and CDR2 is YYEEEE. Unmatched junction bases numbered 16, after V lost 9 bases and J lost 6 bases. The CDR3 contains 15 residues. The CDR3 sequence: CATKEGGGQTDTQYF. CDR3 in DNA: TGTGCCACCAAAGAAGGCGGGGGTCAAACGGATACGCAGTATTTT.

The V call is TRBV6-5, the J call TRBJ2-7; D not resolved. The length of the CDR3 is 15 residues. Germline values: CDR1 MNHEY, CDR2 SVGAGI. V gave up 5 bases and J gave up 2 bases, with 16 bases separating them. CDR3 in DNA: TGTGCCAGCAGTCCCCGGTCGGTGTCCCCCTACGAGCAGTACTTC. As protein: CASSPRSVSPYEQYF.

The genes are TRBV3-1 (or the pseudogene TRBV3-2) and TRBJ2-7; TRBD2 matches 8 bases. CDR1 and CDR2 (germline): LGHDT, YNNKEL (reference sequence). After removal of 5 bases from V and 6 bases from J, the junction contained 18 bases not matched to a gene. The CDR3 runs to 17 residues. This chain's CDR3 is CASSYSGATALWGEQYF. Written as DNA, the CDR3 is TGTGCCAGCAGCTATAGCGGGGCCACGGCCCTCTGGGGCGAGCAGTACTTC.

This clone was recorded once. The chain links TRBV5-6 to TRBJ2-3, with TRBD2 matching over 7 bases. CDR3 length: 18 amino acids. The germline gives CDR1 SGHDT, CDR2 YYEEEE. V dropped 0 bases and J dropped 0; count of bases not matched to a gene: 10. The CDR3 coding sequence is TGTGCCAGCAGCTTGGCCCTCATTGACGGGGGGAGCACAGATACGCAGTATTTT. This translates into CASSLALIDGGSTDTQYF.

The rearrangement links TRBV5-1 to TRBJ2-2, with 7 bases matching TRBD1. CDR3 length equals 15 residues. The germline V gene has CDR1 SGHRS and CDR2 YFSETQ. The trim removed 1 base at V and 4 bases at J, leaving 4 bases unmatched. The DNA of the CDR3 is TGCGCCAGCAGCTTGAAAGGGGGCGGCACCGGGGAGCTGTTTTTT. Residues: CASSLKGGGTGELFF. The complete variable domain, with remaining parts taken from reference TRBV5-1 and TRBJ2-2, reads KAGVTQTPRYLIKTRGQQVTLSCSPISGHRSVSWYQQTPGQGLQFLFEYFSETQRNKGNFPGRFSGRQFSNSRSEMNVSTLELGDSALYLCASSLKGGGTGELFFGEGSRLTVL.

This chain uses TRBV4-3 with TRBJ1-6, with a possible D match to TRBD1 (6 bases). Trimming cost V 4 bases and J 5 bases, with 9 bases left between them. The CDR3 runs to 14 residues. In germline, CDR1 is LGHNA, CDR2 YSLEER. The CDR3 region is CASSLGQNNSPLHF. The CDR3 bases are TGCGCCAGCAGCCTCGGACAGAATAATTCACCCCTCCACTTT.

The chain recombines TRBV10-3 with TRBJ2-7, with 10 nucleotides matching TRBD1. The V and J ends lost 6 bases and 7 bases, in that order; junction bases with no gene match: 9. Germline V gene sequence: CDR1 ENHRY, CDR2 SYGVKD. CDR3 length equals 14 residues. This CDR3 is CAISSGQGGREQYF. CDR3 DNA: TGTGCCATCAGCTCCGGACAGGGGGGAAGAGAGCAGTACTTC.

The chain employs TRBV2 and TRBJ2-7; 10 bases line up with TRBD1. This CDR3 has 16 amino acids. The germline V gene encodes CDR1 SNHLY and CDR2 FYNNEI. After removal of 6 bases from V and 0 bases from J, the junction contained 8 bases not matched to a gene. The DNA of the CDR3 is TGTGCCAGCAGAGCCCCGGGACAGGGGATCTCCTACGAGCAGTACTTC. As protein: CASRAPGQGISYEQYF.

This clone was counted a single time. The rearrangement links TRBV7-9 to TRBJ1-4; 10 positions match TRBD1. V shed 4 bases and J 3 bases; nucleotides not matched to a gene: 5. This CDR3 has 16 amino acids. Germline V gene data show CDR1 as SEHNR and CDR2 as FQNEAQ (reference sequence). The CDR3 spells CASSSTGGRANEKLFF. In nucleotides, the CDR3 is TGTGCCAGCAGCTCGACAGGGGGCAGAGCTAATGAAAAACTGTTTTTT.

The chain couples TRBV5-1 to TRBJ2-5; perhaps TRBD1 as D (6 bases). Trimming removed 0 bases from V and 4 bases from J, with 13 bases in between. The CDR3 has 15 amino acids. Germline CDR1 reads SGHRS; CDR2 reads YFSETQ. In DNA form, the CDR3 reads TGCGCCAGCAGCTTGGCCTCGGCAGGGGTAGAGACCCAGTACTTC. Amino acid sequence: CASSLASAGVETQYF. Filled out from reference TRBV5-1 and TRBJ2-5, the complete variable domain reads KAGVTQTPRYLIKTRGQQVTLSCSPISGHRSVSWYQQTPGQGLQFLFEYFSETQRNKGNFPGRFSGRQFSNSRSEMNVSTLELGDSALYLCASSLASAGVETQYFGPGTRLLVL.

This clone was detected ten times or more. This chain connects TRBV7-9 to TRBJ1-5; 11 bases fit TRBD1. The CDR3 runs to 17 residues. Per germline, CDR1 SEHNR and CDR2 FQNEAQ (reference sequence). Trimming at V came to 3 bases and at J to 0 bases, leaving 4 bases not matched to a gene. In DNA form, the CDR3 reads TGTGCCAGCAGCTTCTGGACAGGGGGCTATAGCAATCAGCCCCAGCATTTT. This encodes CASSFWTGGYSNQPQHF.

The gene calls are TRBV6-6 and TRBJ2-7; TRBD2 matches at 11 bases. V shed 5 bases, J shed 1 base, and the junction held 13 bases outside the gene matches. The length of the CDR3 is 18 residues. Germline V gene lookup returns CDR1 MNHNY and CDR2 SVGAGI (reference sequence). The CDR3 DNA follows: TGTGCCAGCAGTCCTCTAACTAGCGGGAGCTTTCTTTCCTACGAGCAGTACTTC. Amino acid sequence: CASSPLTSGSFLSYEQYF.

This clone was seen only once. J is TRBJ2-3 and V is TRBV21-1; the table's D call of TRBD2 was not tested on the DNA. TRBV21-1 is a recognized pseudogene. This CDR3 contains 18 residues. In DNA form, the CDR3 reads TGTGCCAGCAGCATAGGACTAGCGGGAGAAGTGGGCACAGATACGCAGTATTTT. Its translation is CASSIGLAGEVGTDTQYF.

This rearrangement joins TRBV27 to TRBJ1-2; D is possibly TRBD1 (5 bases). Deletions cut 6 bases from V and 6 bases from J, with 20 bases between. The CDR3 spans 15 residues. The germline CDR1 and CDR2 sequences are MNHEY and SMNVEV (reference sequence). The DNA of the CDR3 is TGTGCCAGCAGCCCTGACCCCCTGGGAGGGGATGGCTACACCTTC. It translates to CASSPDPLGGDGYTF.

The chain recombines TRBV5-1 with TRBJ2-7; D gene uncertain. The CDR3 has 14 residues. V was clipped by 4 bases and J by 0 bases, with 11 bases between them. Germline CDR1 is SGHRS and CDR2 is YFSETQ. CDR3 in amino acids: CASSPVGSSYEQYF. CDR3 in DNA: TGCGCCAGCAGCCCGGTGGGCAGCTCCTACGAGCAGTACTTC.

The J gene is TRBJ2-3, the V gene TRBV27; 10 bases are a match to TRBD2. V trimming: 1 base; J trimming: 1 base; junction bases outside the gene matches: 5. There are 17 residues in the CDR3. Germline CDR1 reads MNHEY; CDR2 reads SMNVEV (reference sequence). The CDR3 coding sequence is TGTGCCAGCAGTTTATACTCTACTAGCGGGGGCACAGATACGCAGTATTTT. Residues: CASSLYSTSGGTDTQYF.

The V call is TRBV15, the J call TRBJ2-3, with 8 bases that match TRBD1. The trim removed 5 bases at V and 6 bases at J, leaving 4 bases unmatched. Per the germline V gene, CDR1 is LNHNV and CDR2 is YYDKDF (reference sequence). The CDR3 has 13 residues. CDR3 residues: CATSGQGADTQYF. The CDR3 DNA reads as TGTGCCACCAGCGGACAGGGAGCCGATACGCAGTATTTT.

This clone occurred once. V gene TRBV4-2 combines with J gene TRBJ2-3, with D maybe TRBD2 (6 bases). CDR1 and CDR2 (germline): LGHNA, YNFKEQ. The CDR3 is 16 amino acids. Trimming removed 0 bases from V and 3 bases from J, with 13 bases in between. CDR3: CASSQDGGKGTDTQYF. The CDR3 bases are TGTGCCAGCAGCCAAGATGGCGGGAAAGGGACAGATACGCAGTATTTT.